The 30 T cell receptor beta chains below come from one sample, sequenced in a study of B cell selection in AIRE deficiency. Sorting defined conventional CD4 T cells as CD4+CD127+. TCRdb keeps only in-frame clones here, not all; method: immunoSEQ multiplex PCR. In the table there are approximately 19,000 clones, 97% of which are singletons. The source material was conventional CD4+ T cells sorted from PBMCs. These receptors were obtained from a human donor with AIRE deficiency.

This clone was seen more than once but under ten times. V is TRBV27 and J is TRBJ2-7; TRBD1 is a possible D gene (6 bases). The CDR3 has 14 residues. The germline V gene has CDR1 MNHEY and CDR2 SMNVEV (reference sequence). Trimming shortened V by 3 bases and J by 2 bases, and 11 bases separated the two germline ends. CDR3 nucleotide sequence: TGTGCCAGCAGTTTTTCGGCAGGGGCCTACGAGCAGTACTTC. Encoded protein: CASSFSAGAYEQYF.

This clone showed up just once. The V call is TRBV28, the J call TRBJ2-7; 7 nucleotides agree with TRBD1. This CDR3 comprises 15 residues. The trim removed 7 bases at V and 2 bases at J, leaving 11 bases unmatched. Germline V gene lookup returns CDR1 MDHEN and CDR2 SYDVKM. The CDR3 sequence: CASNSRDRKPYEQYF. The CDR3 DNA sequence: TGTGCCAGCAACTCCCGGGACAGAAAACCCTACGAGCAGTACTTC.

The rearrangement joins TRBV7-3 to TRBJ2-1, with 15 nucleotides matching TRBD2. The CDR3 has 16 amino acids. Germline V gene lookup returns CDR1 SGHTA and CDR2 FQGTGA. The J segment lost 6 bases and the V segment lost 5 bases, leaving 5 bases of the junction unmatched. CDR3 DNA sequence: TGTGCCAGCAGCCCGCCGGGACTAGCGGGGGGCAATGAGCAGTTCTTC. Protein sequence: CASSPPGLAGGNEQFF.

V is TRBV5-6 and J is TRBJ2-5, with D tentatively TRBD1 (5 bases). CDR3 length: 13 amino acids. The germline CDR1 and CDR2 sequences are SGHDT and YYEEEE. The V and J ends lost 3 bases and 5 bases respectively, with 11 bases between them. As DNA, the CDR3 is TGTGCCAGCAGCTGGACATGGTCGGAGACCCAGTACTTC. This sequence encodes CASSWTWSETQYF.

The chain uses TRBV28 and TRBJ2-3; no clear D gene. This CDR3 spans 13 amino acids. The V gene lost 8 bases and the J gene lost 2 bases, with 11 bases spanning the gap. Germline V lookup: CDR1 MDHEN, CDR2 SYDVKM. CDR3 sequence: CASQQPNTDTQYF. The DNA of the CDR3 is TGTGCCAGCCAACAACCTAACACAGATACGCAGTATTTT. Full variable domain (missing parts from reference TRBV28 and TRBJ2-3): DVKVTQSSRYLVKRTGEKVFLECVQDMDHENMFWYRQDPGLGLRLIYFSYDVKMKEKGDIPEGYSVSREKKERFSLILESASTNQTSMYLCASQQPNTDTQYFGPGTRLTVL.

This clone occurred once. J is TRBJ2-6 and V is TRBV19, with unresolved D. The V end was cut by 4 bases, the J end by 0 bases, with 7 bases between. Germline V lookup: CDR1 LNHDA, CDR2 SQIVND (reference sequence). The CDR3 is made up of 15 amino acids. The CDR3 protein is CASSKPNSGANVLTF. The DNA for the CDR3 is TGTGCCAGTAGTAAGCCAAACTCTGGGGCCAACGTCCTGACTTTC.

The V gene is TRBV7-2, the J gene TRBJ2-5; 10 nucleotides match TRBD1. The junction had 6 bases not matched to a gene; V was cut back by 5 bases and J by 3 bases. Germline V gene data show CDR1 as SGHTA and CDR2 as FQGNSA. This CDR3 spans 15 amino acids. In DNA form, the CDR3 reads TGTGCCAGCAGCAGAACCGGGACAGGGGAAGAGACCCAGTACTTC. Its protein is CASSRTGTGEETQYF.

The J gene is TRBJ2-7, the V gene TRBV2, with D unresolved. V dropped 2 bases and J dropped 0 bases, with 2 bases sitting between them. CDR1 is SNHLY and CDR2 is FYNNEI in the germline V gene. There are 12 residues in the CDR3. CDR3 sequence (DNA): TGTGCCAGCAGTGAAAGCTCCTACGAGCAGTACTTC. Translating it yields CASSESSYEQYF.

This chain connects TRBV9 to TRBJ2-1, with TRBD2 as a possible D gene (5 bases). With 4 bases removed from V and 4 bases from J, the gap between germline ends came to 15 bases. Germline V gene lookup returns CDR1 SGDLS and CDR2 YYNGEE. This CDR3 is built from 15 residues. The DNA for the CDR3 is TGTGCCAGCAGCCCAACCGGAGGACTTTACAATGAGCAGTTCTTC. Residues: CASSPTGGLYNEQFF.

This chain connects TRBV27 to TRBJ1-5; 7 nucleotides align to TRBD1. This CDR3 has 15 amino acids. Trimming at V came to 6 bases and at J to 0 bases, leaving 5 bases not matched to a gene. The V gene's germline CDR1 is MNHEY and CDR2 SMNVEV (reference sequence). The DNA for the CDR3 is TGTGCCAGCAGACCAGGGGGGTATAGCAATCAGCCCCAGCATTTT. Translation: CASRPGGYSNQPQHF.

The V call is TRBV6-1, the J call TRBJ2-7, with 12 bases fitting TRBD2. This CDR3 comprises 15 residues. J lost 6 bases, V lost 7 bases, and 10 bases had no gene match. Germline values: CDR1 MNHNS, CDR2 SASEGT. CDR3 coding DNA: TGTGCCAGCATCCCCCTACTAGCGGGAGGTAGCGAGCAGTACTTC. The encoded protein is CASIPLLAGGSEQYF.

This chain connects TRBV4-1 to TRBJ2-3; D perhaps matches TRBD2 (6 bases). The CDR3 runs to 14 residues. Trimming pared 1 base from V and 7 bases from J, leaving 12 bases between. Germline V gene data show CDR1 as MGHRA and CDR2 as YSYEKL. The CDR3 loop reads CASSQVGSGYTQYF. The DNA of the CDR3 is TGCGCCAGCAGCCAAGTGGGGAGCGGGTATACGCAGTATTTT.

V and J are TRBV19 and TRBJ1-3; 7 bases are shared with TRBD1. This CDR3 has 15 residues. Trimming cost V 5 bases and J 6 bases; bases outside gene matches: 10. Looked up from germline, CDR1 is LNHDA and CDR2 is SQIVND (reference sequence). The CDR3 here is CASSFRYGTENTIYF. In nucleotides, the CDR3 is TGTGCCAGTAGTTTTAGATACGGGACAGAAAACACCATATATTTT.

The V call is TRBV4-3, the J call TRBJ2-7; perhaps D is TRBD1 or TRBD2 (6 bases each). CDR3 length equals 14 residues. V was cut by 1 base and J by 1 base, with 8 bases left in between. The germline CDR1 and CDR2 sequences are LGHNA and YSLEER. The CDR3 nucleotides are TGCGCCAGCAGCCAAGTAGGGGGGTCCTACGAGCAGTACTTC. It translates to CASSQVGGSYEQYF.

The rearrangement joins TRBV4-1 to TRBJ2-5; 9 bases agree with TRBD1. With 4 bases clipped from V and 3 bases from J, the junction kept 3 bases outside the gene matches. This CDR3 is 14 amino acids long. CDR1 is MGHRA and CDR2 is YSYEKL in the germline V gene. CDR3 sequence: CASSRTGVEETQYF. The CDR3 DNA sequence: TGCGCCAGCAGCCGGACAGGGGTTGAAGAGACCCAGTACTTC.

As DNA, the CDR3 is TGTGCCAGCAGTTCCCCGGGCCATTGGTCACCCCTCCACTTT. Encoded protein: CASSSPGHWSPLHF. This chain connects TRBV6-9 to TRBJ1-6; D call uncertain. The ends were cut back, 4 bases at V and 10 bases at J, with 14 bases in the middle. Germline lookup yields CDR1 MNHGY and CDR2 SVAAGI. The CDR3 is made up of 14 amino acids.

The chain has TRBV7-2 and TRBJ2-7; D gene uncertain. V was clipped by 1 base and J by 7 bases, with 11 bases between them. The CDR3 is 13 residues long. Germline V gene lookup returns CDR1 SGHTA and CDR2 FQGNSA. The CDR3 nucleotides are TGTGCCAGCAGCTTAGGTCCCCGGCGGGAGCAGTACTTC. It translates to CASSLGPRREQYF.

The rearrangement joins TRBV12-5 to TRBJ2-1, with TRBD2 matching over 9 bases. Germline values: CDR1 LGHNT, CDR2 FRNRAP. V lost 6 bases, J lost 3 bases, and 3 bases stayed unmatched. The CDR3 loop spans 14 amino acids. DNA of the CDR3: TGTGCTAGTGGGCTAGCGGGGATCTACAATGAGCAGTTCTTC. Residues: CASGLAGIYNEQFF.

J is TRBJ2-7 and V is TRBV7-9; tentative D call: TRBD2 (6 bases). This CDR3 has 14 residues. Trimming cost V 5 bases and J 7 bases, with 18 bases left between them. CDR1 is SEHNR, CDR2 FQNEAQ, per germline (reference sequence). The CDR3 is CASSPGSKAGEQYF. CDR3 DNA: TGTGCCAGCAGCCCAGGGTCCAAGGCGGGGGAGCAGTACTTC.

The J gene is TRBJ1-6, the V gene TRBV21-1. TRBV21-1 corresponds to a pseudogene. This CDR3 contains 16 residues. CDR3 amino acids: CASRVLHIHHNSPLHF. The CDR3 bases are TGTGCCAGCAGAGTGCTACACATACATCATAATTCACCCCTCCACTTT.

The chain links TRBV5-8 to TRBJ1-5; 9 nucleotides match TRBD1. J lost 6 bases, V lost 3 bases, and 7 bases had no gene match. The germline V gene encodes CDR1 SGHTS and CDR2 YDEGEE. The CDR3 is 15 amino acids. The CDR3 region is CASSWGQGLVQPQHF. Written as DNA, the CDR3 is TGTGCCAGCAGCTGGGGACAGGGCTTGGTTCAGCCCCAGCATTTT.

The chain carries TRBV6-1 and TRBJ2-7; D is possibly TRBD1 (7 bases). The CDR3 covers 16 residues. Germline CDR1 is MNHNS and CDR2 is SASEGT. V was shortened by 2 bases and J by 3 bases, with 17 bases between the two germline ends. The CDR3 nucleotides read TGTGCCAGCAGTGAACACTGGAGGGGGCCCCTCTACGAGCAGTACTTC. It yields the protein CASSEHWRGPLYEQYF.

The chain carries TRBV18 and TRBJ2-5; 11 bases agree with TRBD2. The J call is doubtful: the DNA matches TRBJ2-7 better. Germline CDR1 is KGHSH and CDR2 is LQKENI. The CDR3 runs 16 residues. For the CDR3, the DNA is TGTGCCAGCGCTCCGACTAGCGGGGCTCTCTCCTACGAGCAGTACTTC. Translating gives CASAPTSGALSYEQYF.

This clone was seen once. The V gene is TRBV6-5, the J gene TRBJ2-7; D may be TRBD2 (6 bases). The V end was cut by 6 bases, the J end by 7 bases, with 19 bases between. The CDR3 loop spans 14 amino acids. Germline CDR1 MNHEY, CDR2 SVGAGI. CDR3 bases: TGTGCCAGCAGACGACTAGTCCCCGCGAATGAGCAGTACTTC. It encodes CASRRLVPANEQYF.

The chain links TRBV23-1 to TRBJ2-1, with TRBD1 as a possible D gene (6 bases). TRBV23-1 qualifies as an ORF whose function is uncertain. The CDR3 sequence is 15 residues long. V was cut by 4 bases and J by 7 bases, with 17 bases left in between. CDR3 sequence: CASSPWTQGWNEQFF. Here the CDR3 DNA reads TGCGCCAGCAGTCCCTGGACACAGGGCTGGAATGAGCAGTTCTTC.

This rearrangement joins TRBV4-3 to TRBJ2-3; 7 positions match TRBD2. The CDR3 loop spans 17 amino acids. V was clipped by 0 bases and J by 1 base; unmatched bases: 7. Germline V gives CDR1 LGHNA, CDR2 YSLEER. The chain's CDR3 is CASSQDLPLAGTDTQYF. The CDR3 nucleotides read TGCGCCAGCAGCCAAGATCTCCCCCTAGCGGGCACAGATACGCAGTATTTT.

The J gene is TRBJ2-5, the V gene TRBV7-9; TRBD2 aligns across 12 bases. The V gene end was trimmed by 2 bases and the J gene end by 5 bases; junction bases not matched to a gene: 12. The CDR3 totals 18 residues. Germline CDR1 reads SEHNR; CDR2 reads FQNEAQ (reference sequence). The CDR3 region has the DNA TGTGCCAGCAGCTTATTTTGGCTAGCGGGGGGGAAAGACGAGACCCAGTACTTC. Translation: CASSLFWLAGGKDETQYF. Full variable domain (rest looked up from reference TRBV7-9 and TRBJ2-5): DTGVSQNPRHKITKRGQNVTFRCDPISEHNRLYWYRQTLGQGPEFLTYFQNEAQLEKSRLLSDRFSAERPKGSFSTLEIQRTEQGDSAMYLCASSLFWLAGGKDETQYFGPGTRLLVL.

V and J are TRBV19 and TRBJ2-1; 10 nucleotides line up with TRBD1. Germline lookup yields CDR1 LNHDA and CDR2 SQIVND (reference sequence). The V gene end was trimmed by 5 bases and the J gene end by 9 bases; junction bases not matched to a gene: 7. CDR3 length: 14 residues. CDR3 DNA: TGTGCCAGTAGTTTGGGACAGGGGTTGGGTGAGCAGTTCTTC. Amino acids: CASSLGQGLGEQFF.

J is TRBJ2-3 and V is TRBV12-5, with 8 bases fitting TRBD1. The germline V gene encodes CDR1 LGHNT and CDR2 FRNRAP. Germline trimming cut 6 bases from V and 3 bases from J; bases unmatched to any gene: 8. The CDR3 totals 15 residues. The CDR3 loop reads CASGFGRGLTDTQYF. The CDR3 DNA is TGTGCTAGTGGCTTCGGCAGGGGGCTGACAGATACGCAGTATTTT.

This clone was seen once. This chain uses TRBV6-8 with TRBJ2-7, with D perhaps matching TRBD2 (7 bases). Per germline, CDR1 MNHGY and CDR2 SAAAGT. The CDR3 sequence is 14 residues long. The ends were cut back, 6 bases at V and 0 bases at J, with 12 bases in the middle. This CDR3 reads CASRDRGGSYEQYF. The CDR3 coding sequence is TGTGCCAGCAGAGATAGGGGGGGCTCCTACGAGCAGTACTTC.